This entry is about one T cell receptor (beta chain). Its antigen remains unidentified. The CDR3 length is 16 residues. After removal of 5 bases from V and 4 bases from J, the junction contained 8 bases not matched to a gene. Germline V lookup: CDR1 SGHTA, CDR2 FQGTGA. These data originate in a study of CD8 T cells in ankylosing spondylitis. Findings and caveats of the study: A TCR beta motif made of roughly eight highly homologous variants seemed typical of ankylosing spondylitis blood.

It was by quantitative 5'-RACE with molecular barcodes that TCR beta libraries were made. Each CDR3 protein gets one entry after TCRdb re-called the 5' RACE reads with MiXCR. Here the sample spans over 600,000 distinct CDR3 sequences, roughly 19% being singletons. V is TRBV7-3 and J is TRBJ2-1, with 10 positions matching TRBD2. This clonotype was sampled from a male donor with ankylosing spondylitis. Sequencing was performed on blood, either unsorted or a sorted T cell fraction (not recorded which). CDR3 nucleotide sequence: TGTGCCAGCAGCCCTCCCGGGACTAGCGCTTACAATGAGCAGTTCTTC. It translates to CASSPPGTSAYNEQFF.